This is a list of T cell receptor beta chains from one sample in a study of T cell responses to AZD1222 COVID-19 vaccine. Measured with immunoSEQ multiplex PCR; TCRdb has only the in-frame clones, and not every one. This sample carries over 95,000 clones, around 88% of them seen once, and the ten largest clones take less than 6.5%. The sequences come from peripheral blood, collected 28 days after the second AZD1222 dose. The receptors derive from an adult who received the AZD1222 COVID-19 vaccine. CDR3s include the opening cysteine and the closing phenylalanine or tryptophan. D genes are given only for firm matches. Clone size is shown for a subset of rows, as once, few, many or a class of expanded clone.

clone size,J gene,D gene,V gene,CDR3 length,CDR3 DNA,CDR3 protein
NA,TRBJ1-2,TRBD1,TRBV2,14,TGTGCCAGCAGACCGGGACAGGATAACTATGGCTACACCTTC,CASRPGQDNYGYTF
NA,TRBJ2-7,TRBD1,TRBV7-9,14,TGTGCCAGCAGCTTAGATTCAGGACAGGGGGAGCAGTACTTC,CASSLDSGQGEQYF
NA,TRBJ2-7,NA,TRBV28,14,TGTGCCAGCAGTTACGGGGACCGATCCTACGAGCAGTACTTC,CASSYGDRSYEQYF
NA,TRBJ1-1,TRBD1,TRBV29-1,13,TGCAGCGCTTCCGGGACAGAGAACACTGAAGCTTTCTTT,CSASGTENTEAFF
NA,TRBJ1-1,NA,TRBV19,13,TGTGCCAGTACGCAACAGGGAGGCACTGAAGCTTTCTTT,CASTQQGGTEAFF
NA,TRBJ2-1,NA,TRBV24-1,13,TGTGCCACCAGTGATAGTGGTCCCGATGAGCAGTTCTTC,CATSDSGPDEQFF
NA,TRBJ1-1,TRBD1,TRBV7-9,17,TGTGCCAGCAACCCCTTTACTCGGACAGGGGGACTTACTGAAGCTTTCTTT,CASNPFTRTGGLTEAFF
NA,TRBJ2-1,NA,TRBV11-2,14,TGTGCCAGCAGCTTAGATGGAAGGCAGTATGAGCAGTTCTTC,CASSLDGRQYEQFF
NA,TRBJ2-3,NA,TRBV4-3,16,TGCGCCAGCAGCCAAGGCACAGGGTTGAGAACAGATACGCAGTATTTT,CASSQGTGLRTDTQYF
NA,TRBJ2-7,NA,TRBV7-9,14,TGTGCCAGCAGCTTTGCGGGGTTAAGCTACGAGCAGTACTTC,CASSFAGLSYEQYF
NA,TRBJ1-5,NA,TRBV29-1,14,TGCAGCGTTTCGGACAGCCAGGGGAATCAGCCCCAGCATTTT,CSVSDSQGNQPQHF
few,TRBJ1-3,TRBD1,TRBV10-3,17,TGTGCCATCACCCCGGGGTCAGGGGGTATCTCTGGAAACACCATATATTTT,CAITPGSGGISGNTIYF
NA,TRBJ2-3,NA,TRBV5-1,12,TGCGCCAGCAGGCGAGGCACAGATACGCAGTATTTT,CASRRGTDTQYF
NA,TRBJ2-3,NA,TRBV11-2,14,TGTGCCAGCAAGTCTGCGGCTAGCACAGATACGCAGTATTTT,CASKSAASTDTQYF
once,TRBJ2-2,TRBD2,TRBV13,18,TGTGCCAGCAGTTCTACGGGACTAGCGGTTGGAAACACCGGGGAGCTGTTTTTT,CASSSTGLAVGNTGELFF
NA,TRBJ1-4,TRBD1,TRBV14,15,TGTGCCAGCAGCCAACAACAGGGGGCTGGTGAAAAACTGTTTTTT,CASSQQQGAGEKLFF
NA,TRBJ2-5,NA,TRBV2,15,TGTGCCAGCAAACTGACAGTCCGCCAAGGGGAGACCCAGTACTTC,CASKLTVRQGETQYF
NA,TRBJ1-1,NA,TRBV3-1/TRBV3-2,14,TGTGCCAGCAGCCAATACCAGGACGGGACTGAAGCTTTCTTT,CASSQYQDGTEAFF
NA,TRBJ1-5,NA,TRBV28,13,TGTGCCAGCCGCCCAGGCTACAATCAGCCCCAGCATTTT,CASRPGYNQPQHF
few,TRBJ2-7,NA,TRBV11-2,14,TGTGCCAGCAGCCGCCTGGGGGGCTCCTACGAGCAGTACTTC,CASSRLGGSYEQYF
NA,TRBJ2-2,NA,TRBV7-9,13,TGTGCCAGCAGCTTCCTGAGGACCGGGGAGCTGTTTTTT,CASSFLRTGELFF
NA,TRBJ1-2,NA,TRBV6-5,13,TGTGCCAGCAGTTATCCGGGGACGGGAGGCTACACCTTC,CASSYPGTGGYTF
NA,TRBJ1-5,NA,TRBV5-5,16,TGTGCCAGCAGCTTCTTGGCAGGCAATAGCAATCAGCCCCAGCATTTT,CASSFLAGNSNQPQHF
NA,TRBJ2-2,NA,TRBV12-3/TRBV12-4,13,TGTGCCAGCACGGGAATAGCCACCGGGGAGCTGTTTTTT,CASTGIATGELFF
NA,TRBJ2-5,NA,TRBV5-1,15,TGCGCCAGCAGCTCACGGACACAGCGTCAAGAGACCCAGTACTTC,CASSSRTQRQETQYF
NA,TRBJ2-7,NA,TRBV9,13,TGTGCCAGCAGCGTATGGGTAGTGGGCGAGCAGTACTTC,CASSVWVVGEQYF
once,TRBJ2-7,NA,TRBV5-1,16,TGCGCCAGCAGCAGGCGACCAGAAGCTACCCCCTACGAGCAGTACTTC,CASSRRPEATPYEQYF
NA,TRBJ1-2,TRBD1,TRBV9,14,TGTGCCAGCAGCGTAGAGGGACAGACTCGTGGCTACACCTTC,CASSVEGQTRGYTF
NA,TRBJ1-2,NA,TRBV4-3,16,TGCGCCAGCAGCCAAGATGTAGAAAATCGCCTCTATGGCTACACCTTC,CASSQDVENRLYGYTF